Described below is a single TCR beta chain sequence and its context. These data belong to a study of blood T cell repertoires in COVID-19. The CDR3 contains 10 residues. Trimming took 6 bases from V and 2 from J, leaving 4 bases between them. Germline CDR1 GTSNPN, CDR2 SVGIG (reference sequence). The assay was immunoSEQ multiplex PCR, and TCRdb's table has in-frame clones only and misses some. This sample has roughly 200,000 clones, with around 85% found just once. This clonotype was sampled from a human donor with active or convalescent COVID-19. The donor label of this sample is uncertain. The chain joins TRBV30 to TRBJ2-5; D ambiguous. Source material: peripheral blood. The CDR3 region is CACRQETQYF. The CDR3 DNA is TGTGCCTGCCGGCAAGAGACCCAGTACTTC.